This TCR beta chain was captured by sequencing in a study of neurological immune-mediated disorders. Whole-study results and caveats: The absence of shared CDR3 amino acid sequences among expanded clones across subjects suggests private repertoires in all groups.

Of note for this clonotype: What it recognizes is unknown. One end of the junction varies from germline; a read error may be responsible.

A single record per CDR3 protein comes from TCRdb applying MiXCR to the 5' RACE reads. Among over 35,000 distinct CDR3 sequences listed, 4% to 5.5% were seen once. CDR1 is SGHTA, CDR2 FQGTGA, per germline. This CDR3 has 18 amino acids. The material sequenced was PBMCs. The sequence derives from a woman aged 55-70 years with multiple sclerosis. The genes are TRBV7-3 and TRBJ2-1; the match to TRBD2 covers 7 bases. The CDR3, as DNA: TGTGCCAGCAGCGTAACTGCCGGGACTACCGGCCTCTACAATGAGCAGTTCTTC. This encodes CASSVTAGTTGLYNEQFF. Looking up the rest from reference TRBV7-3 and TRBJ2-1 gives the full variable domain: GAGVSQTPSNKVTEKGKYVELRCDPISGHTALYWYRQSLGQGPEFLIYFQGTGAADDSGLPNDRFFAVRPEGSVSTLKIQRTERGDSAVYLCASSVTAGTTGLYNEQFFGPGTRLTVL.